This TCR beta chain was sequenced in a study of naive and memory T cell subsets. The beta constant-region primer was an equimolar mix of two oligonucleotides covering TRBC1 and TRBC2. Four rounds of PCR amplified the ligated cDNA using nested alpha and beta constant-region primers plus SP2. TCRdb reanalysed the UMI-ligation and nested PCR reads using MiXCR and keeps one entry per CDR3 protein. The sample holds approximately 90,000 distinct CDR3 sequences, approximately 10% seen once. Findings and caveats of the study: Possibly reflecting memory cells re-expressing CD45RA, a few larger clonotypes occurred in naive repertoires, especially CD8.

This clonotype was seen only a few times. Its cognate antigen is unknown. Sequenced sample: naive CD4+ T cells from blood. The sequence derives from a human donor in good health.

CDR3 nucleotide sequence: TGTGCCAGCAGCCCCAAAGCAGGACTAGCGGAGAAATGGGCAGATACGCAGTATTTT. Translated, it gives CASSPKAGLAEKWADTQYF. This rearrangement joins TRBV7-8 to TRBJ2-3; TRBD2 agrees at 10 bases. Per the germline V gene, CDR1 is SGHVS and CDR2 is FQNEAQ. This CDR3 comprises 19 residues. V dropped 5 bases and J dropped 4; count of bases not matched to a gene: 18. Full variable domain (remainder filled in from reference TRBV7-8 and TRBJ2-3): GAGVSQSPRYKVAKRGQDVALRCDPISGHVSLFWYQQALGQGPEFLTYFQNEAQLDKSGLPSDRFFAERPEGSVSTLKIQRTQQEDSAVYLCASSPKAGLAEKWADTQYFGPGTRLTVL.